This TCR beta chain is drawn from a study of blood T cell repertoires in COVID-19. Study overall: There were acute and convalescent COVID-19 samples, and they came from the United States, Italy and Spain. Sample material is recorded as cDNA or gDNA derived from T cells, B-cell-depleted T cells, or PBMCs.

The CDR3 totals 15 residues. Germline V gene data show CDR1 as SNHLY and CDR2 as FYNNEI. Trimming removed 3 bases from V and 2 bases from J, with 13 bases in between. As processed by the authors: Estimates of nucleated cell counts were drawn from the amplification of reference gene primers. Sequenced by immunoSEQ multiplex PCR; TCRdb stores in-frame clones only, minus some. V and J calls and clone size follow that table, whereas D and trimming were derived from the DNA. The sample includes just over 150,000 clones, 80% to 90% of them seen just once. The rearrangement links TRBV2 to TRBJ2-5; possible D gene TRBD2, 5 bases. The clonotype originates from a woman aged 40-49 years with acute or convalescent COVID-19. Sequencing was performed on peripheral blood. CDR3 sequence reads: CASSDTVERQETQYF. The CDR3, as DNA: TGTGCCAGCAGTGATACGGTCGAGCGGCAAGAGACCCAGTACTTC. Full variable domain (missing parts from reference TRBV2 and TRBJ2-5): EPEVTQTPSHQVTQMGQEVILRCVPISNHLYFYWYRQILGQKVEFLVSFYNNEISEKSEIFDDQFSVERPDGSNFTLKIRSTKLEDSAMYFCASSDTVERQETQYFGPGTRLLVL.